Listed below are T cell receptor beta chains from one sample, sequenced in a study of shared T cell receptors in the human thymus. Assay: immunoSEQ multiplex PCR; the TCRdb copy retains only in-frame clones and omits some. The sample consists of some 660,000 clones, more than 75% of them appearing once. The same specimen was also included in a second study, on human thymus T cells.

Material for sequencing was thymocytes. These receptors all stem from a boy in the first two years of life with a congenital heart defect. CDR3s leave out the opening cysteine and the closing phenylalanine or tryptophan. Not every row has a clone size; where given, it reads once, few, many or a size class.

j_call v_call clone_size cdr3_aa
TRBJ2-1 TRBV5-4 NA ASSLGGLAGRYEQF
TRBJ1-1 TRBV5-1 once ASSTRPQGLREDTEAF
TRBJ1-5 TRBV4-3 NA ASSQDAPGRGHYSNQPQH
TRBJ1-1 TRBV28 NA ASSPRRDRGLRAF
TRBJ1-4 TRBV4-1 NA ASSQDFEFPSEKLF
TRBJ2-7 TRBV7-2 NA ASSLDGNRRDSSYEQY
TRBJ1-3 TRBV4-1 once ASSQDQGNRGRPLGAGNTIY
TRBJ1-1 TRBV15 NA ATSRQGNTEAF
TRBJ2-5 TRBV29-1 NA SQNPLAEETQY
TRBJ2-7 TRBV10-2 NA ASLKPGLAGATYEQY
TRBJ2-3 TRBV28 NA ASSFALFYSTDTQY
TRBJ2-1 TRBV4-2 NA ASKCGAAGNYNEQF
TRBJ1-6 TRBV27 NA ASSSRGNSPLH
TRBJ1-1 TRBV28 NA ASRCEAEAF
TRBJ1-2 TRBV19 NA ASSPNRQGAGYGYT
TRBJ2-7 TRBV4-2 once ASSQGGRGRGYEQY
TRBJ2-1 TRBV5-4 NA ASSTSDSSRTRNNEQF
TRBJ2-1 TRBV12-5 once ASGLCSSGGGEQF
TRBJ1-1 TRBV4-1 NA ASSQEGAREGGEAF
TRBJ1-5 TRBV10-2 NA ASMRDRNQPQH
TRBJ1-1 TRBV6-5 NA ASRTKPSKGAF
TRBJ1-5 TRBV5-1 NA ASSFVGGDKGV
TRBJ1-5 TRBV4-1 NA ASSQVGVSNQPQH
TRBJ2-7 TRBV5-6 NA ASSLARQGYEQY
TRBJ1-5 TRBV30 NA AWSQEEQGRQPQH